This T cell receptor beta chain stems from a study of cytomegalovirus exposure and HLA in healthy donors. Across the study: Approximately 180 million T cells yielded under 130 million unique TCR beta sequences in earlier analysis. Study-wide findings and caveats: In a later analysis, V- and J-gene trimming of beta chains associated with a DCLRE1C missense variant, replicated independently. In a later analysis, HLA-associated beta chains showed higher expansion and lower generation probabilities than comparable chains.

V lost 2 bases and J 5 bases, leaving 10 bases between the germline ends. Germline CDR1 reads SGHDT; CDR2 reads YYEEEE. The CDR3 is 14 residues long. In this sample, this clone turned up a few times. Its antigen is not known. Whereas donors were nominally healthy upon sampling, unrecorded immune exposures were probable. The PCR was carried out with 60 Vbeta primers and 13 Jbeta primers. Only in-frame clones appear in the TCRdb table, and some are missing; sequencing was by immunoSEQ multiplex PCR. The sample has 150,000 to 200,000 clones; approximately 80% are singletons. The sequence was collected from a young woman in good health and CMV-seronegative. The sample was PBMCs. The gene calls are TRBV5-6 and TRBJ2-2; D is perhaps TRBD1 (6 bases). CDR3 loop: CASSFQGRTGELFF. The CDR3 nucleotides are TGTGCCAGCAGCTTTCAGGGGAGAACCGGGGAGCTGTTTTTT.